The 12 T cell receptor beta chains in this list originate from one sample, sequenced in a study of blood T cell repertoires in COVID-19 (dated by TCRdb to about 2020). Library preparation employed the immunoSEQ multiplex PCR assay. TCRdb holds this immuneACCESS table with in-frame rearrangements only. Some clones are missing; in checked studies, unresolved V genes explain under half, and the rest has no known cause. Within this sample are 300,000 to 350,000 clones, with more than 90% of them counted one time only. The leading ten clones occupy roughly 3.9% of the sample. The sample taken for sequencing was PBMCs or T cells enriched from blood (not recorded which). The receptors come from a woman aged 25-40 years who had been exposed to COVID-19.

This sequence joins TRBV15 and TRBJ1-6; tentative D call: TRBD1 (5 bases). This CDR3 has 15 amino acids. Germline values: CDR1 LNHNV, CDR2 YYDKDF (reference sequence). Trimming pared 2 bases from V and 6 bases from J, leaving 11 bases between. The CDR3 bases are TGTGCCACCAGCAGAACCCAGGACACTAATTCACCCCTCCACTTT. Its protein product is CATSRTQDTNSPLHF.

The chain employs TRBV7-2 and TRBJ1-2, with D hard to call. Germline CDR1 SGHTA, CDR2 FQGNSA. Trimming shortened V by 1 base and J by 8 bases, and 14 bases separated the two germline ends. CDR3 length: 14 amino acids. CDR3 DNA sequence: TGTGCCAGCAGCTTAGGTTCAGACGGGGTAGGCTACACCTTC. Amino acid sequence: CASSLGSDGVGYTF.

The chain carries TRBV19 and TRBJ2-1; D possibly corresponds to TRBD2 (5 bases). This CDR3 spans 18 amino acids. Germline assignment: CDR1 LNHDA and CDR2 SQIVND (reference sequence). Trimming removed 2 bases from V and 5 bases from J, with 22 bases in between. In DNA form, the CDR3 reads TGTGCCAGTAGTATAATAGAGGCTAGCTCGAATCCAAACAATGAGCAGTTCTTC. Its translation: CASSIIEASSNPNNEQFF.

The genes are TRBV7-9 and TRBJ2-1; the D gene is possibly TRBD2 (8 bases). This CDR3 spans 17 amino acids. Per germline, CDR1 SEHNR and CDR2 FQNEAQ (reference sequence). The V end was cut by 9 bases, the J end by 2 bases, with 23 bases between. The CDR3 region is CASTPPGGGQAYNEQFF. The CDR3 DNA is TGTGCCAGTACACCCCCGGGAGGGGGCCAGGCCTACAATGAGCAGTTCTTC.

V is TRBV19 and J is TRBJ1-5; the D is unclear. Between the trimmed V and J ends, which lost 3 bases and 3 bases, there was a span of 9 bases. This CDR3 is 14 amino acids long. Germline lookup yields CDR1 LNHDA and CDR2 SQIVND (reference sequence). The CDR3 here is CASSMWQDNQPQHF. The CDR3 DNA sequence: TGTGCCAGTAGTATGTGGCAGGACAATCAGCCCCAGCATTTT.

The chain has TRBV7-2 and TRBJ2-7, with D possibly TRBD1 on 6 matching bases. Germline CDR1 is SGHTA and CDR2 is FQGNSA. The CDR3 length is 15 residues. V gave up 5 bases and J gave up 2 bases, with 16 bases separating them. The CDR3 bases are TGTGCCAGCAGCCCCGACGGGACAATCACCTACGAGCAGTACTTC. Protein product: CASSPDGTITYEQYF.

The chain's CDR3 is CASSGQGHRDRGEKLFF. The CDR3 coding sequence is TGTGCCAGCAGTGGGCAAGGGCACCGGGACAGGGGGGAAAAACTGTTTTTT. The rearrangement joins TRBV25-1 to TRBJ1-4; 11 bases line up with TRBD1. V lost 4 bases and J lost 8; bases outside the gene matches: 12. This CDR3 spans 17 amino acids. The germline V gene has CDR1 MGHDK and CDR2 SYGVNS. The full variable domain, completed using reference TRBV25-1 and TRBJ1-4, is EADIYQTPRYLVIGTGKKITLECSQTMGHDKMYWYQQDPGMELHLIHYSYGVNSTEKGDLSSESTVSRIRTEHFPLTLESARPSHTSQYLCASSGQGHRDRGEKLFFGSGTQLSVL.

The V gene is TRBV2, the J gene TRBJ2-1; 7 nucleotides align to TRBD2. Germline-derived CDR1 and CDR2 are SNHLY and FYNNEI. CDR3 size: 16 residues. The ends lost 4 bases at V and 4 bases at J; junction bases unmatched: 10. The CDR3 region has the DNA TGTGCCAGCAGTGGGTTTCGGGGGGTAGAGTACAATGAGCAGTTCTTC. It translates to CASSGFRGVEYNEQFF.

This clone was observed a handful of times. The chain couples TRBV25-1 to TRBJ1-3; tentative D call: TRBD1 (5 bases). Per the germline V gene, CDR1 is MGHDK and CDR2 is SYGVNS. The CDR3 spans 16 residues. Deletions cut 1 base from V and 0 bases from J, with 10 bases between. The CDR3 sequence is CASSEWGVSSGNTIYF. CDR3 nucleotides: TGTGCCAGCAGTGAATGGGGGGTTAGCTCTGGAAACACCATATATTTT.

The V call is TRBV5-1, the J call TRBJ2-5, with D maybe TRBD1 (6 bases). The CDR3 spans 13 residues. V was cut by 4 bases and J by 5 bases, with 12 bases left in between. The germline V gene encodes CDR1 SGHRS and CDR2 YFSETQ. CDR3 region: CASSTGIRETQYF. Here the CDR3 DNA reads TGCGCCAGCAGCACAGGGATTCGGGAGACCCAGTACTTC.

The chain couples TRBV19 to TRBJ2-7; TRBD1 matches 7 bases. Germline loops: CDR1 LNHDA, CDR2 SQIVND (reference sequence). CDR3 length: 14 amino acids. J gave up 0 bases and V 4 bases, and 3 bases lay outside the gene matches. CDR3 DNA sequence: TGTGCCAGTAGTAGGGACAGTTACTCCTACGAGCAGTACTTC. As protein: CASSRDSYSYEQYF.

This clone was found once. The chain joins TRBV5-4 to TRBJ2-2; D possibly corresponds to TRBD1 (5 bases). CDR3 length: 16 amino acids. Between the trimmed V and J ends, which lost 5 bases and 2 bases, there was a span of 16 bases. The germline V gene encodes CDR1 SGHNT and CDR2 YYREEE (reference sequence). Here the CDR3 reads CASSSRQRINTGELFF. CDR3 nucleotide sequence: TGTGCCAGCAGTTCCCGACAGCGCATAAACACCGGGGAGCTGTTTTTT.